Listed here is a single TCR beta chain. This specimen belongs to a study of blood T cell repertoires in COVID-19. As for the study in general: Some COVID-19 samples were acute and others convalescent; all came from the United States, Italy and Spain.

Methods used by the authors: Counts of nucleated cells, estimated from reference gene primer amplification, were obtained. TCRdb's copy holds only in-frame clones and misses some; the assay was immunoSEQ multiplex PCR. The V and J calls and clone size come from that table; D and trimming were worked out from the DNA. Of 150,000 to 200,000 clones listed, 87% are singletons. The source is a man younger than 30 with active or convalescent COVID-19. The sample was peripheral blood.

CDR3 in DNA: TGTGCCAGCAGCGCCAGGGGTGCCGGGGAGCTGTTTTTT. As protein: CASSARGAGELFF. The chain is built from TRBV13 and TRBJ2-2; D possibly corresponds to TRBD1 (6 bases). Germline CDR1 and CDR2: PRHDT and FYEKMQ (reference sequence). This CDR3 is 13 amino acids long. V was clipped by 5 bases and J by 6 bases, with 10 bases between them.